These 5 T cell receptor beta chains share one sample of origin, sequenced in a study of cytomegalovirus exposure and HLA in healthy donors. In the PCR, 60 Vbeta and 13 Jbeta primers were used. TCRdb's table, derived via immunoSEQ multiplex PCR, lists solely in-frame clones and lacks some. The sample lists some 150,000 clones, roughly 79% occurring once. The specimen was PBMCs. These receptors all stem from a woman between 18 and 29 years old in good health and CMV-seropositive.

The J gene is TRBJ2-5, the V gene TRBV7-6, with 14 bases identical to TRBD2. The CDR3 extends over 18 amino acids. The germline V gene encodes CDR1 SGHVS and CDR2 FNYEAQ. V lost 5 bases, J lost 3 bases, and 11 bases stayed unmatched. For the CDR3, the DNA is TGTGCCAGCAGCCGGGGGACTAGCGGGGGTTGGGGAAAAGAGACCCAGTACTTC. Amino acid sequence: CASSRGTSGGWGKETQYF.

The gene calls are TRBV6-5 and TRBJ2-7; 10 bases fit TRBD2. Germline loops: CDR1 MNHEY, CDR2 SVGAGI. CDR3 length: 15 amino acids. V trimming: 5 bases; J trimming: 2 bases; junction bases outside the gene matches: 6. The chain's CDR3 is CASSPPLAGAYEQYF. The CDR3 DNA reads TGTGCCAGCAGTCCCCCCCTAGCGGGGGCCTACGAGCAGTACTTC.

This chain uses TRBV27 with TRBJ1-4; D remains ambiguous. The V gene lost 5 bases and the J gene lost 7 bases, with 8 bases spanning the gap. CDR3 length: 12 amino acids. CDR1 and CDR2 from the germline V gene are MNHEY and SMNVEV (reference sequence). CDR3 DNA sequence: TGTGCCAGCAGTGCGCCTGGTGAAAAACTGTTTTTT. It translates to CASSAPGEKLFF.

The V gene is TRBV28, the J gene TRBJ1-6; 7 nucleotides align to TRBD1. Germline trimming cut 11 bases from V and 5 bases from J; bases unmatched to any gene: 6. This CDR3 has 13 amino acids. Germline loops: CDR1 MDHEN, CDR2 SYDVKM. In DNA, the CDR3 is TGTGCCGGAAGACAGGGAAATAATTCACCCCTCCACTTT. It yields the protein CAGRQGNNSPLHF.

The V and J genes are TRBV19 and TRBJ2-3; 7 bases align to TRBD1. Per germline, CDR1 LNHDA and CDR2 SQIVND (reference sequence). This CDR3 contains 17 residues. Losses at the gene ends were 4 bases for V and 1 base for J; bases not matched to a gene: 11. CDR3 nucleotide sequence: TGTGCCAGTAGTACCTTACAGGGGATTGGCCGCACAGATACGCAGTATTTT. Protein product: CASSTLQGIGRTDTQYF.